Detailed here is one T cell receptor beta chain. What it binds is unknown. This specimen belongs to a study of T cells in Graves' hyperthyroidism and ophthalmopathy. Study-level results: Ophthalmopathy was distinguished from stable hyperthyroidism by 13 V-J signatures.

Thyroid ultrasound, orbital computed tomography, clinical symptoms, and serum thyroxine and TRAb underpinned diagnoses. A sample of blood taken at first hyperthyroidism diagnosis preceded any ophthalmopathy symptoms. It was RNA transcripts that yielded the amplified TCR beta CDR3 regions. Researchers ran a first-round RT-PCR on the TCR CDR3 using the HTBI primer set. MiXCR, run by TCRdb on the multiplex PCR reads, gives a single entry per CDR3 protein. The sample yields hundreds of thousands of distinct CDR3 sequences, around 14% seen once. Germline V lookup: CDR1 SGHTA, CDR2 FQGNSA. This CDR3 is built from 13 residues. Trimming removed 6 bases from V and 5 bases from J, with 13 bases in between.

This TCR came from a woman in her 30s with Graves' hyperthyroidism that later progressed to Graves' ophthalmopathy. The rearrangement joins TRBV7-2 to TRBJ1-1; tentatively, D is TRBD1 (6 bases). Sequencing input: blood. CDR3: CASSRWQGTEAFF. CDR3 coding DNA: TGTGCCAGCAGTCGCTGGCAGGGGACTGAAGCTTTCTTT.